This TCR beta chain came from a study of T-cell memory formation after mild COVID-19. A single record per CDR3 protein comes from TCRdb applying MiXCR to the 5' RACE reads. The sample includes around 370,000 distinct CDR3 sequences, under 25% of them seen just once. Study results and limitations: Later expanders leaned toward CD4+, whereas clones contracting from day 15 to 85 were balanced CD4/CD8. The main location of contracting CD4+ clones was CM and EM, and that of contracting CD8+ clones was EMRA.

The CDR3 consists of 13 residues. V lost 1 base, J lost 7 bases, and 6 bases stayed unmatched. Germline V lookup: CDR1 DFQATT, CDR2 SNEGSKA (reference sequence). This clonotype was picked up many times. The antigen is unknown. The source material was PBMCs or a T cell subset sorted from them (not recorded which). This receptor was obtained from an adult woman who had mild COVID-19 (a few samples of this study predate the infection). Cell type and time point are not known. The chain has TRBV20-1 and TRBJ1-2, with 7 bases lining up with TRBD1. The CDR3 region is CSARGQGQLGYTF. The CDR3 nucleotides read TGCAGTGCTAGAGGACAGGGACAGCTTGGCTACACCTTC.